These 31 T cell receptor beta chains were all obtained from the same sample, sequenced in a study of T cell repertoires in ileal Crohn's disease (dated by TCRdb to about 2019). Libraries were constructed by the immunoSEQ multiplex PCR assay. TCRdb limited this immuneACCESS table to in-frame rearrangements with V and J called. A share of clones is missing; checked studies link under half to unresolved V genes, and the rest is unexplained. For this sample the table gives fewer than 500 clones, of which over 70% were detected only once. The top ten clonotypes cover over 9.5% of the sample. Explained via the paper, the time point label denotes: neoterminal ileum biopsy at postoperative endoscopy, about 6 months after surgery. The specimen was ileal tissue. The receptor source for this set is an adult with Crohn's disease.

CDR3 loop: CSGRVSWGTEAFF. The CDR3 DNA reads as TGCAGCGGCCGGGTCTCATGGGGCACTGAAGCTTTCTTT. The chain uses TRBV29-1 and TRBJ1-1, with unresolved D. The CDR3 extends over 13 amino acids. V was clipped by 7 bases and J by 4 bases, with 16 bases between them. Germline V gives CDR1 SQVTM, CDR2 ANQGSEA.

This clone is deemed hyperexpanded (1% or more). V gene TRBV10-2 combines with J gene TRBJ1-1; D remains unclear. Germline CDR1 and CDR2: WSHSY and SAAADI. This CDR3 has 13 amino acids. The V and J ends lost 0 bases and 5 bases respectively, with 7 bases between them. The CDR3 nucleotides read TGCGCCAGCAGTGAGTCGGGCAGGACTGAAGCTTTCTTT. It yields the protein CASSESGRTEAFF.

The chain combines TRBV6-1 with TRBJ2-2; 7 positions agree with TRBD1. This CDR3 has 14 amino acids. Germline CDR1 reads MNHNS; CDR2 reads SASEGT. Trimming cost V 6 bases and J 4 bases; bases outside gene matches: 5. In nucleotides, the CDR3 is TGTGCCAGCAGCGCCCGGACAGGCACCGGGGAGCTGTTTTTT. This gives the protein CASSARTGTGELFF.

This clone has more than one count but fewer than ten. The CDR3 DNA sequence: TGCGCCAGCAGCCCAGGAACAGGGGGAAGCACAGATACGCAGTATTTT. Protein product: CASSPGTGGSTDTQYF. V usage is TRBV4-3 and J usage is TRBJ2-3; 8 bases line up with TRBD1. The CDR3 length is 16 residues. V gave up 4 bases and J gave up 0 bases; unmatched junction bases: 6. Germline lookup yields CDR1 LGHNA and CDR2 YSLEER.

The V and J genes are TRBV29-1 and TRBJ2-5, with D perhaps matching TRBD2 (5 bases). This CDR3 spans 12 amino acids. V was clipped by 6 bases and J by 5 bases, with 13 bases between them. Looked up from germline, CDR1 is SQVTM and CDR2 is ANQGSEA. The CDR3 protein is CSVTTGGETQYF. The CDR3 DNA follows: TGCAGCGTCACCACGGGCGGGGAGACCCAGTACTTC.

This clone is labeled as hyperexpanded. The chain couples TRBV30 to TRBJ1-2, with 8 positions matching TRBD1. Trimming removed 8 bases from V and 4 bases from J; junction bases left unmatched: 6. CDR1 GTSNPN and CDR2 SVGIG come from the germline V gene (reference sequence). This CDR3 has 12 residues. CDR3 DNA: TGTGCCCGCAGGGGGCTCGGCTATGGCTACACCTTC. As protein: CARRGLGYGYTF.

The rearrangement links TRBV7-3 to TRBJ2-1, with TRBD2 identical over 10 bases. Germline CDR1 SGHTA, CDR2 FQGTGA. CDR3 length equals 14 residues. The junction had 7 bases not matched to a gene; V was cut back by 4 bases and J by 10 bases. CDR3 DNA sequence: TGTGCCAGCAGCTCTCTAGCGGGAGTACGGGAGCAGTTCTTC. Protein sequence: CASSSLAGVREQFF.

The rearrangement links TRBV7-3 to TRBJ2-2; the match to TRBD1 covers 10 bases. Unmatched junction bases numbered 4, after V lost 6 bases and J lost 12 bases. Germline V lookup: CDR1 SGHTA, CDR2 FQGTGA. The CDR3 length is 12 residues. The CDR3 loop is CASRRDRGKLFF. Written as DNA, the CDR3 is TGTGCCAGCAGAAGGGACAGGGGAAAGCTGTTTTTT.

J is TRBJ2-2 and V is TRBV19; TRBD1 is a possible D gene (6 bases). Germline assignment: CDR1 LNHDA and CDR2 SQIVND (reference sequence). Trimming stripped 3 bases from V and 5 bases from J, with 13 bases between. The CDR3 has 15 amino acids. The CDR3 reads CASSMGTKTTGELFF. For the CDR3, the DNA is TGTGCCAGTAGTATGGGGACAAAAACAACCGGGGAGCTGTTTTTT. Variable domain in full (rest from reference TRBV19 and TRBJ2-2): DGGITQSPKYLFRKEGQNVTLSCEQNLNHDAMYWYRQDPGQGLRLIYYSQIVNDFQKGDIAEGYSVSREKKESFPLTVTSAQKNPTAFYLCASSMGTKTTGELFFGEGSRLTVL.

The chain joins TRBV29-1 to TRBJ2-1; D is ambiguous. V was clipped by 1 base and J by 3 bases, with 13 bases between them. From germline, CDR1 is SQVTM and CDR2 ANQGSEA. This CDR3 is 15 amino acids long. This chain's CDR3 is CSVEVGDQVYNEQFF. DNA of the CDR3: TGCAGCGTTGAAGTAGGCGATCAGGTCTACAATGAGCAGTTCTTC.

The chain links TRBV9 to TRBJ1-3, with D uncertain. Germline V gives CDR1 SGDLS, CDR2 YYNGEE. The CDR3 length is 15 residues. The V end lost 2 bases, the J end lost 0 bases, and 9 bases lay between the germline ends. Here the CDR3 reads CASSVKGSSGNTIYF. The DNA for the CDR3 is TGTGCCAGCAGCGTGAAAGGATCCTCTGGAAACACCATATATTTT.

The J gene is TRBJ2-7, the V gene TRBV7-8; no reliable D call. The CDR3 is 12 amino acids. Trimming took off 0 bases at V and 4 bases at J, with 4 bases between the two ends. Per germline, CDR1 SGHVS and CDR2 FQNEAQ. DNA for the CDR3: TGTGCCAGCAGCTTAGCGTATTACGAGCAGTACTTC. Its protein is CASSLAYYEQYF.

This chain joins TRBV5-6 and TRBJ1-2, with a tentative D call TRBD1 (6 bases). CDR3 length equals 15 residues. With 1 base removed from V and 4 bases from J, the gap between germline ends came to 14 bases. Germline V gene lookup returns CDR1 SGHDT and CDR2 YYEEEE. DNA for the CDR3: TGTGCCAGCAGCTTGTTTGGGGGGCAGTCCTATGGCTACACCTTC. Translating it yields CASSLFGGQSYGYTF. Supplemented by reference TRBV5-6 and TRBJ1-2, the full variable domain reads DAGVTQSPTHLIKTRGQQVTLRCSPKSGHDTVSWYQQALGQGPQFIFQYYEEEERQRGNFPDRFSGHQFPNYSSELNVNALLLGDSALYLCASSLFGGQSYGYTFGSGTRLTVV.

V is TRBV11-2 and J is TRBJ2-1, with 10 bases fitting TRBD2. The trim removed 5 bases at V and 8 bases at J, leaving 6 bases unmatched. Germline loops: CDR1 SGHAT, CDR2 FQNNGV. This CDR3 region has 14 residues. The CDR3, as DNA: TGTGCCAGCAGCCTAACTAGCGGGATTGATGAGCAGTTCTTC. Translated: CASSLTSGIDEQFF.

The chain joins TRBV15 to TRBJ2-5; 9 bases match TRBD1. With V trimmed by 5 bases and J by 3 bases, 10 bases remained unmatched. CDR1 and CDR2 (germline): LNHNV, YYDKDF (reference sequence). CDR3 size: 16 residues. CDR3 nucleotide sequence: TGTGCCACCAGCGACAGGGGGGGAGTTCTTAAAGAGACCCAGTACTTC. Protein: CATSDRGGVLKETQYF.

The CDR3 DNA follows: TGTGCCAGCAGCTCCTCAAAGACCCAGTACTTC. This translates into CASSSSKTQYF. The chain couples TRBV7-2 to TRBJ2-5; unclear D gene. From germline, CDR1 is SGHTA and CDR2 FQGNSA. The CDR3 contains 11 residues. V gave up 4 bases and J gave up 6 bases, with 6 bases separating them.

V and J are TRBV19 and TRBJ2-6; D uncertain. The CDR3 contains 13 residues. Looked up from germline, CDR1 is LNHDA and CDR2 is SQIVND (reference sequence). The ends were cut back, 8 bases at V and 1 base at J, with 6 bases in the middle. This CDR3 is CASLKSGANVLTF. CDR3 sequence (DNA): TGTGCCAGTCTTAAGTCTGGGGCCAACGTCCTGACTTTC.

The V gene is TRBV18, the J gene TRBJ1-4; the D is unclear. The CDR3 is 14 amino acids. The V end lost 3 bases, the J end lost 7 bases, and 12 bases lay between the germline ends. Germline-derived CDR1 and CDR2 are KGHSH and LQKENI. CDR3 loop: CASSPVGSSEKLFF. CDR3 DNA: TGTGCCAGCTCACCGGTGGGGTCGAGTGAAAAACTGTTTTTT.

The chain recombines TRBV6-6 with TRBJ1-2; 7 bases align to TRBD1. V gave up 7 bases and J gave up 1 base; unmatched junction bases: 12. CDR3 length: 16 residues. Germline values: CDR1 MNHNY, CDR2 SVGAGI (reference sequence). CDR3: CASTRGDGTGNYGYTF. The CDR3 nucleotides are TGTGCCAGCACCAGGGGGGACGGGACCGGTAACTATGGCTACACCTTC.

The V gene is TRBV7-2, the J gene TRBJ2-7; the D is unclear. CDR3 size: 14 residues. V was pared by 4 bases and J by 0 bases, with 10 bases between. Per the germline V gene, CDR1 is SGHTA and CDR2 is FQGNSA. CDR3 nucleotide sequence: TGTGCCAGCAGCTCCTCTTTGAGCTCCTACGAGCAGTACGTC. Residues: CASSSSLSSYEQYV.

This clone was observed a single time. The chain employs TRBV30 and TRBJ1-1; D uncertain. This CDR3 is built from 13 residues. Germline V gene lookup returns CDR1 GTSNPN and CDR2 SVGIG (reference sequence). The ends were cut back, 0 bases at V and 1 base at J, with 6 bases in the middle. CDR3 sequence reads: CAWSVMGNTEAFF. CDR3 bases: TGTGCCTGGAGTGTAATGGGGAACACTGAAGCTTTCTTT.

This clone appeared a few times. The chain uses TRBV7-2 and TRBJ1-4, with D tentatively TRBD1 (5 bases). In germline, CDR1 is SGHTA, CDR2 FQGNSA. The CDR3 is made up of 14 amino acids. Trimming removed 5 bases at V and 8 bases at J, with 15 bases between. The CDR3 here is CASSPRGGWEKLFF. The CDR3 DNA reads as TGTGCCAGCAGCCCTCGGGGGGGGTGGGAAAAACTGTTTTTT. The full variable domain, rest sourced from reference TRBV7-2 and TRBJ1-4, is GAGVSQSPSNKVTEKGKDVELRCDPISGHTALYWYRQSLGQGLEFLIYFQGNSAPDKSGLPSDRFSAERTGGSVSTLTIQRTQQEDSAVYLCASSPRGGWEKLFFGSGTQLSVL.

This rearrangement joins TRBV7-9 to TRBJ2-1; TRBD2 agrees at 10 bases. Looked up from germline, CDR1 is SEHNR and CDR2 is FQNEAQ (reference sequence). This CDR3 comprises 15 residues. The V and J ends lost 4 bases and 4 bases, in that order; junction bases with no gene match: 4. This chain's CDR3 is CASSSGLALYNEQFF. For the CDR3, the DNA is TGTGCCAGCAGCTCGGGACTAGCGCTTTACAATGAGCAGTTCTTC.

The chain couples TRBV2 to TRBJ1-2, with 8 bases fitting TRBD1. CDR1 and CDR2 (germline): SNHLY, FYNNEI. This CDR3 region has 15 residues. V shed 6 bases, J shed 1 base, and the junction held 7 bases outside the gene matches. The DNA of the CDR3 is TGTGCCAGCAGGGCCGGGACAGGTTTTAACTATGGCTACACCTTC. Amino acid sequence: CASRAGTGFNYGYTF.

This clone was detected only once. The V and J genes are TRBV21-1 and TRBJ1-1. TRBV21-1 is noted as a pseudogene. CDR3 length: 15 amino acids. CDR3 region: CASSKGGTANTEAFF. Written as DNA, the CDR3 is TGTGCCAGCAGCAAAGGGGGGACGGCGAACACTGAAGCTTTCTTT.

The rearrangement joins TRBV30 to TRBJ1-2; no clear D. Germline CDR1 and CDR2: GTSNPN and SVGIG (reference sequence). Deletions cut 5 bases from V and 3 bases from J, with 10 bases between. The CDR3 length is 12 residues. The CDR3 coding sequence is TGTGCCTGGCTCAAGGGAGACTATGGCTACACCTTC. It yields the protein CAWLKGDYGYTF. The whole variable domain, remainder taken from reference TRBV30 and TRBJ1-2, is SQTIHQWPATLVQPVGSPLSLECTVEGTSNPNLYWYRQAAGRGLQLLFYSVGIGQISSEVPQNLSASRPQDRQFILSSKKLLLSDSGFYLCAWLKGDYGYTFGSGTRLTVV.

V usage is TRBV27 and J usage is TRBJ2-7, with 10 nucleotides matching TRBD1. The CDR3 sequence is 13 residues long. CDR1 and CDR2 from the germline V gene are MNHEY and SMNVEV (reference sequence). V was pared by 7 bases and J by 4 bases, with 4 bases of the junction left unmatched. The chain's CDR3 is CASTGTGVYEQYV. In DNA form, the CDR3 reads TGTGCCAGCACCGGGACAGGGGTGTACGAGCAGTACGTC.

This sequence joins TRBV19 and TRBJ1-3, with TRBD1 identical over 7 bases. This CDR3 spans 15 amino acids. CDR1 is LNHDA, CDR2 SQIVND, per germline (reference sequence). V was clipped by 5 bases and J by 4 bases; unmatched bases: 8. The CDR3 protein is CASSSSWDRGNTIYF. The CDR3 bases are TGTGCCAGTAGTTCCTCGTGGGACAGAGGAAACACCATATATTTT.

This clone was observed a handful of times. The chain uses TRBV2 and TRBJ1-2; D call uncertain. Germline assignment: CDR1 SNHLY and CDR2 FYNNEI. The ends were cut back, 0 bases at V and 6 bases at J, with 11 bases in the middle. The CDR3 contains 14 residues. The CDR3 is CASSEARKGDGYTF. In nucleotides, the CDR3 is TGTGCCAGCAGTGAAGCGCGTAAAGGCGATGGCTACACCTTC.

This chain links TRBV11-1 with TRBJ1-1; 7 bases align to TRBD1. The CDR3 contains 14 residues. Trimming removed 3 bases from V and 8 bases from J; junction bases left unmatched: 9. CDR1 is SGHAT, CDR2 FQDESV, per germline (reference sequence). CDR3 amino acids: CASSLGRGALEAFF. As DNA, the CDR3 is TGTGCCAGCAGCTTGGGCAGGGGGGCCCTGGAAGCTTTCTTT.

This sequence joins TRBV30 and TRBJ2-7; weak D call: TRBD1 (6 bases). Germline assignment: CDR1 GTSNPN and CDR2 SVGIG (reference sequence). The CDR3 loop spans 12 amino acids. V was pared by 5 bases and J by 3 bases, with 11 bases between. The CDR3 DNA reads TGTGCCTGGGGGGGCGGTGTCTACGAGCAGTACTTC. Its protein product is CAWGGGVYEQYF. Full variable domain (remainder filled in from reference TRBV30 and TRBJ2-7): SQTIHQWPATLVQPVGSPLSLECTVEGTSNPNLYWYRQAAGRGLQLLFYSVGIGQISSEVPQNLSASRPQDRQFILSSKKLLLSDSGFYLCAWGGGVYEQYFGPGTRLTVT.